This is a list of T cell receptor beta chains from one sample in a study of shared clonotypes between healthy human individuals. Assay used: immunoSEQ multiplex PCR; TCRdb lists only in-frame clones, some missing. Of fewer than 700,000 clones listed, roughly four fifths are singletons. The specimen was PBMCs. These receptor sequences come from a woman in her forties in good health. Some clones in this sample may be carry-over from other donors' samples. The CDR3 runs from the conserved cysteine through the conserved F or W. Each record gives: clone size, V gene, D gene, J gene, CDR3 protein, CDR3 DNA. D genes are given only for firm matches. Some rows mark clone size as missing; the rest say once, few, many or name a class of expanded clone.

clone_size: -
v_call: TRBV18
d_call: TRBD1
j_call: TRBJ1-2
cdr3_aa: CASSPTTAGQTYGYTF
cdr3_nt: TGTGCCAGCTCACCAACAACAGCGGGACAGACCTATGGCTACACCTTC

clone_size: -
v_call: TRBV28
d_call: -
j_call: TRBJ1-2
cdr3_aa: CASTPSTETGGYTF
cdr3_nt: TGTGCCAGCACCCCGTCGACAGAAACTGGGGGCTACACCTTC

clone_size: -
v_call: TRBV2
d_call: TRBD1
j_call: TRBJ1-4
cdr3_aa: CASRQGPNEKLFF
cdr3_nt: TGTGCCAGTCGACAGGGGCCTAATGAAAAACTGTTTTTT

clone_size: -
v_call: TRBV28
d_call: TRBD2
j_call: TRBJ2-7
cdr3_aa: CASTLAVSSYEQYF
cdr3_nt: TGTGCCAGCACCCTAGCGGTGAGCTCCTACGAGCAGTACTTC

clone_size: -
v_call: TRBV5-1
d_call: -
j_call: TRBJ2-5
cdr3_aa: CASSLALGREETQYF
cdr3_nt: TGCGCCAGCAGCTTGGCCTTGGGCAGGGAAGAGACCCAGTACTTC

clone_size: -
v_call: TRBV5-4
d_call: -
j_call: TRBJ2-7
cdr3_aa: CASSSSGGYYEQYF
cdr3_nt: TGTGCCAGCAGCTCTTCCGGGGGTTATTACGAGCAGTACTTC

clone_size: -
v_call: TRBV10-3
d_call: -
j_call: TRBJ2-5
cdr3_aa: CAISGGLGETQYF
cdr3_nt: TGTGCCATCAGCGGGGGACTCGGGGAGACCCAGTACTTC

clone_size: -
v_call: TRBV30
d_call: TRBD1
j_call: TRBJ2-7
cdr3_aa: CAWTGGHEQYF
cdr3_nt: TGTGCCTGGACAGGGGGCCACGAGCAGTACTTC

clone_size: -
v_call: TRBV27
d_call: -
j_call: TRBJ2-7
cdr3_aa: CASRLQGLASYYEQYF
cdr3_nt: TGTGCCAGCAGACTACAGGGATTAGCATCCTATTACGAGCAGTACTTC

clone_size: few
v_call: TRBV10-2
d_call: -
j_call: TRBJ2-5
cdr3_aa: CASSEVRGTQYF
cdr3_nt: TGCGCCAGCAGTGAGGTCCGGGGGACCCAGTACTTC

clone_size: -
v_call: TRBV7-9
d_call: TRBD2
j_call: TRBJ2-7
cdr3_aa: CASRRTSGLPYEQYF
cdr3_nt: TGTGCCAGCAGACGTACTAGCGGACTACCCTACGAGCAGTACTTC

clone_size: -
v_call: TRBV7-9
d_call: -
j_call: TRBJ2-3
cdr3_aa: CASSLVRGPTDTQYF
cdr3_nt: TGTGCCAGCAGCTTAGTGAGGGGCCCCACAGATACGCAGTATTTT

clone_size: -
v_call: TRBV6-5
d_call: -
j_call: TRBJ2-7
cdr3_aa: CASSYSGEGAYEQYF
cdr3_nt: TGTGCCAGCAGTTACTCAGGTGAGGGCGCCTACGAGCAGTACTTC

clone_size: many
v_call: TRBV10-3
d_call: -
j_call: TRBJ1-2
cdr3_aa: CAISESGPAYGYTF
cdr3_nt: TGTGCCATCAGTGAGTCCGGACCGGCGTATGGCTACACCTTC

clone_size: -
v_call: TRBV29-1
d_call: TRBD1
j_call: TRBJ2-4
cdr3_aa: CSVVRPDRLGAKNIQYF
cdr3_nt: TGCAGCGTTGTGCGTCCGGACAGGCTGGGAGCCAAAAACATTCAGTACTTC

clone_size: -
v_call: TRBV27
d_call: -
j_call: TRBJ2-7
cdr3_aa: CASSGGTFGREQYF
cdr3_nt: TGTGCCAGCAGTGGCGGGACTTTTGGGAGGGAGCAGTACTTC

clone_size: many
v_call: TRBV4-2
d_call: -
j_call: TRBJ2-7
cdr3_aa: CASSQGPPGTSISYEQYF
cdr3_nt: TGTGCCAGCAGCCAAGGTCCCCCCGGGACCTCGATCTCCTACGAGCAGTACTTC

clone_size: few
v_call: TRBV19
d_call: TRBD2
j_call: TRBJ2-3
cdr3_aa: CASSTSWSGRDTQYF
cdr3_nt: TGTGCCAGTAGTACCTCGTGGAGCGGGAGGGATACGCAGTATTTT

clone_size: -
v_call: TRBV4-2
d_call: TRBD2
j_call: TRBJ2-3
cdr3_aa: CASSGLAGGVTDTQYF
cdr3_nt: TGTGCCAGCAGTGGACTAGCGGGGGGGGTTACAGATACGCAGTATTTT

clone_size: -
v_call: TRBV10-2
d_call: -
j_call: TRBJ2-3
cdr3_aa: CASAAGNLADTQYF
cdr3_nt: TGCGCCAGTGCGGCGGGGAATCTGGCAGATACGCAGTATTTT

clone_size: -
v_call: TRBV6-6
d_call: -
j_call: TRBJ2-2
cdr3_aa: CASSMRDLHTGELFF
cdr3_nt: TGTGCCAGCAGTATGCGGGACTTACACACCGGGGAGCTGTTTTTT

clone_size: once
v_call: TRBV28
d_call: TRBD2
j_call: TRBJ2-7
cdr3_aa: CASRASGSKYEQYF
cdr3_nt: TGTGCCAGCAGGGCTAGCGGGAGTAAGTACGAGCAGTACTTC

clone_size: -
v_call: TRBV7-9
d_call: -
j_call: TRBJ2-5
cdr3_aa: CASSLGTAAGWETQYF
cdr3_nt: TGTGCCAGCAGCCTTGGGACGGCGGCGGGTTGGGAGACCCAGTACTTC

clone_size: once
v_call: TRBV7-2
d_call: -
j_call: TRBJ1-2
cdr3_aa: CASSLEPGLQSGYTF
cdr3_nt: TGTGCCAGCAGCTTAGAGCCGGGACTTCAAAGTGGCTACACCTTC

clone_size: few
v_call: TRBV11-2
d_call: -
j_call: TRBJ2-7
cdr3_aa: CASSPDRGGSSYEQYF
cdr3_nt: TGTGCCAGCAGCCCCGACAGGGGCGGGAGCTCCTACGAGCAGTACTTC

clone_size: -
v_call: TRBV7-9
d_call: -
j_call: TRBJ2-1
cdr3_aa: CASSLSLRLYNEQFF
cdr3_nt: TGTGCCAGCAGCTTATCCCTTCGGCTTTACAATGAGCAGTTCTTC

clone_size: few
v_call: TRBV4-1
d_call: TRBD1
j_call: TRBJ1-2
cdr3_aa: CASSQPDRAVTYGYTF
cdr3_nt: TGCGCCAGCAGCCAGCCGGACAGGGCGGTAACCTATGGCTACACCTTC

clone_size: -
v_call: TRBV11-2
d_call: -
j_call: TRBJ1-2
cdr3_aa: CASSLGPGNYGYTF
cdr3_nt: TGTGCCAGCAGCTTAGGGCCGGGGAACTATGGCTACACCTTC

clone_size: -
v_call: TRBV30
d_call: TRBD2
j_call: TRBJ2-3
cdr3_aa: CAWSAGGRARDTQYF
cdr3_nt: TGTGCCTGGAGTGCTGGCGGGAGGGCCAGAGATACGCAGTATTTT

clone_size: -
v_call: TRBV12-5
d_call: -
j_call: TRBJ1-1
cdr3_aa: CASGPSTGLQKAEAFF
cdr3_nt: TGTGCTAGTGGTCCATCGACAGGTCTACAAAAGGCTGAAGCTTTCTTT

clone_size: -
v_call: TRBV12-5
d_call: -
j_call: TRBJ1-2
cdr3_aa: CASGGQNYGYTF
cdr3_nt: TGTGCTAGTGGTGGACAGAACTATGGCTACACCTTC

clone_size: -
v_call: TRBV11-2
d_call: -
j_call: TRBJ2-2
cdr3_aa: CASRSGKAVNTGELFF
cdr3_nt: TGTGCCAGCAGGTCTGGAAAAGCGGTGAACACCGGGGAGCTGTTTTTT

clone_size: few
v_call: TRBV11-2
d_call: TRBD1
j_call: TRBJ1-2
cdr3_aa: CASSLDPLGVGGVRGYTF
cdr3_nt: TGTGCCAGCAGCTTAGATCCCCTAGGGGTAGGGGGCGTTAGAGGCTACACCTTC

clone_size: few
v_call: TRBV30
d_call: -
j_call: TRBJ2-3
cdr3_aa: CAWSRVRTDTQYF
cdr3_nt: TGTGCCTGGTCGCGGGTCCGCACAGATACGCAGTATTTT

clone_size: -
v_call: TRBV7-3
d_call: TRBD2
j_call: TRBJ2-7
cdr3_aa: CASSPGLNYEQYF
cdr3_nt: TGTGCCAGCAGCCCGGGACTAAACTACGAGCAGTACTTC

clone_size: once
v_call: TRBV7-8
d_call: TRBD1
j_call: TRBJ1-5
cdr3_aa: CASSLFYRGRMSNQPQHF
cdr3_nt: TGTGCCAGCAGCTTATTCTACAGGGGGCGCATGAGCAATCAGCCCCAGCATTTT

clone_size: -
v_call: TRBV6-5
d_call: TRBD1
j_call: TRBJ1-2
cdr3_aa: CASRGTGGVPRYTF
cdr3_nt: TGTGCCAGCAGAGGGACAGGGGGCGTCCCTCGCTACACCTTC

clone_size: -
v_call: TRBV28
d_call: -
j_call: TRBJ1-3
cdr3_aa: CASRRARDSGNTIYF
cdr3_nt: TGTGCCAGCAGGCGAGCCAGGGACTCTGGAAACACCATATATTTT

clone_size: once
v_call: TRBV5-6
d_call: -
j_call: TRBJ2-5
cdr3_aa: CASSSWGSGETQYF
cdr3_nt: TGTGCCAGCAGCTCTTGGGGATCAGGCGAGACCCAGTACTTC

clone_size: -
v_call: TRBV7-3
d_call: TRBD1
j_call: TRBJ2-1
cdr3_aa: CASSLSPGQGQFF
cdr3_nt: TGTGCCAGCAGCTTAAGCCCGGGACAGGGTCAGTTCTTC

clone_size: -
v_call: TRBV5-1
d_call: TRBD1
j_call: TRBJ2-2
cdr3_aa: CASSLAGQKTGELFF
cdr3_nt: TGCGCCAGCAGCTTGGCGGGACAGAAAACCGGGGAGCTGTTTTTT

clone_size: -
v_call: TRBV7-2
d_call: TRBD2
j_call: TRBJ2-5
cdr3_aa: CASSLGGGRRSIETQYF
cdr3_nt: TGTGCCAGCAGCTTAGGTGGCGGGAGAAGGAGTATAGAGACCCAGTACTTC

clone_size: -
v_call: TRBV19
d_call: -
j_call: TRBJ2-5
cdr3_aa: CASSSIGWVAEETQYF
cdr3_nt: TGTGCCAGTAGCAGTATAGGGTGGGTAGCGGAAGAGACCCAGTACTTC

clone_size: -
v_call: TRBV10-2
d_call: -
j_call: TRBJ2-3
cdr3_aa: CASTDTDTQYF
cdr3_nt: TGCGCCAGCACCGACACAGATACGCAGTATTTT

clone_size: -
v_call: TRBV9
d_call: TRBD1
j_call: TRBJ1-2
cdr3_aa: CTSSENPTGGGYGYTF
cdr3_nt: TGTACCAGCAGCGAAAACCCCACAGGGGGAGGATATGGCTACACCTTC

clone_size: -
v_call: TRBV19
d_call: TRBD1
j_call: TRBJ1-2
cdr3_aa: CASSPKDRGRGYTF
cdr3_nt: TGTGCCAGTAGTCCAAAGGACAGGGGGCGCGGCTACACCTTC

clone_size: -
v_call: TRBV6-5
d_call: -
j_call: TRBJ1-2
cdr3_aa: CASTLERPENYGYTF
cdr3_nt: TGTGCCAGCACCCTAGAGAGGCCCGAGAACTATGGCTACACCTTC

clone_size: many
v_call: TRBV2
d_call: TRBD2
j_call: TRBJ2-1
cdr3_aa: CASRSSGMYNEQFF
cdr3_nt: TGTGCCAGCAGGTCTAGCGGGATGTACAATGAGCAGTTCTTC

clone_size: -
v_call: TRBV27
d_call: -
j_call: TRBJ2-3
cdr3_aa: CASHSTRNLDTQYF
cdr3_nt: TGTGCCAGCCATTCGACTAGAAATTTGGATACGCAGTATTTT

clone_size: -
v_call: TRBV5-8
d_call: -
j_call: TRBJ1-5
cdr3_aa: CASSLPTGPGLDQPQHF
cdr3_nt: TGTGCCAGCAGCCTACCCACGGGCCCTGGTTTGGATCAGCCCCAGCATTTT

clone_size: -
v_call: TRBV4-1
d_call: -
j_call: TRBJ1-2
cdr3_aa: CASSPQYGGNYGYTF
cdr3_nt: TGCGCCAGCAGCCCCCAATATGGGGGGAACTATGGCTACACCTTC

clone_size: -
v_call: TRBV10-3
d_call: -
j_call: TRBJ1-2
cdr3_aa: CAISEGGPWGYTF
cdr3_nt: TGTGCCATCAGTGAGGGCGGGCCGTGGGGCTACACCTTC

clone_size: -
v_call: TRBV5-1
d_call: -
j_call: TRBJ2-5
cdr3_aa: CASSSERGSSSQYF
cdr3_nt: TGCGCCAGCAGCTCTGAGAGAGGGAGCTCTTCCCAGTACTTC

clone_size: -
v_call: TRBV27
d_call: TRBD2
j_call: TRBJ2-2
cdr3_aa: CASSLWNPGLVTGELFF
cdr3_nt: TGTGCCAGCAGTTTATGGAATCCGGGACTAGTGACCGGGGAGCTGTTTTTT

clone_size: -
v_call: TRBV11-2
d_call: -
j_call: TRBJ2-5
cdr3_aa: CASSNGYQETQYF
cdr3_nt: TGTGCCAGCAGCAATGGGTACCAAGAGACCCAGTACTTC

clone_size: -
v_call: TRBV21-1
d_call: -
j_call: TRBJ2-1
cdr3_aa: CASSKVGGRPYNEQFF
cdr3_nt: TGTGCCAGCAGCAAAGTTGGGGGGCGACCTTACAATGAGCAGTTCTTC

clone_size: -
v_call: TRBV15
d_call: -
j_call: TRBJ2-3
cdr3_aa: CATSRGGVTDTQYF
cdr3_nt: TGTGCCACCAGCAGGGGTGGCGTGACAGATACGCAGTATTTT